This T cell receptor beta chain was retrieved from a study of cytomegalovirus exposure and HLA in healthy donors. PCR primers comprised 60 Vbeta and 13 Jbeta primers. Sequencing was performed with immunoSEQ multiplex PCR; in TCRdb, only in-frame clones are kept and a portion is missing. Across over 100,000 clones, the top ten clones capture 1.5% to 2% of the sample. After removal of 6 bases from V and 2 bases from J, the junction contained 1 base not matched to a gene. The CDR3 is made up of 12 amino acids. The germline gives CDR1 ENHRY, CDR2 SYGVKD. The specimen sequenced was PBMCs. This chain connects TRBV10-3 to TRBJ2-7; 7 bases are shared with TRBD1. The sequence was obtained from a middle-aged woman in good health and CMV-seropositive. The CDR3 reads CAISDRAYEQYF. The CDR3, as DNA: TGTGCCATCAGCGACAGGGCCTACGAGCAGTACTTC.